Sequencing of this T cell receptor (beta chain) was carried out in a study of spatial heterogeneity in lung cancer. Broader study findings: There were more appearances of ubiquitous expanded tumor TCRs in blood at resection than at follow-up.

TCRdb called the 5' RACE reads again in MiXCR, with one record for every CDR3 protein. The sample lists about 45,000 distinct CDR3 sequences; around 15% were seen once. This clonotype was counted only a few times. Its antigen is undetermined. This CDR3 is built from 12 residues. The V end lost 4 bases, the J end lost 4 bases, and 8 bases lay between the germline ends. Germline V gene lookup returns CDR1 ENHRY and CDR2 SYGVKD. Time point noted: sample taken at primary tumor resection. Samples were obtained from some 72 donors, all untreated early-stage non-small cell lung cancer patients. Tumor, nontumor lung or frozen PBMC supplied whole RNA, sequenced without sorting.

Here the sequenced sample was PBMCs, taken at surgery. This sequence joins TRBV10-3 and TRBJ2-7, with unresolved D. This TCR derives from a male donor with early-stage non-small cell lung cancer. CDR3 sequence: CAISATVYEQYF. For the CDR3, the DNA is TGTGCCATCAGTGCGACGGTTTACGAGCAGTACTTC.